This record concerns one TCR beta chain sequence. The assay was immunoSEQ multiplex PCR, and TCRdb's table has in-frame clones only and misses some. The sample consists of tens of thousands of clones, roughly 88% of them appearing once. These data are taken from a study of T cell changes during pregnancy in multiple sclerosis. The CDR3 runs to 14 residues. Trimming pared 4 bases from V and 3 bases from J, leaving 10 bases between. Germline values: CDR1 MNHEY, CDR2 SVGAGI. The material sequenced was CD4+ T cells from peripheral blood mononuclear cells, taken in the first trimester of pregnancy. The chain is built from TRBV6-5 and TRBJ1-5, with D uncertain. The sequence was obtained from a female donor in good health, enrolled as a control in a pregnancy study. This CDR3 is CASSLSGSNQPQHF. The CDR3 nucleotides read TGTGCCAGCAGTTTATCAGGTTCCAATCAGCCCCAGCATTTT.